This TCR beta chain was captured by sequencing in a study of blood T cell repertoires in COVID-19. Study at large: Samples came from the United States, Italy and Spain, spanning acute and convalescent COVID-19. PBMCs, B-cell-depleted T cells, or T cells provided the cDNA or gDNA that made up the material.

In the authors' methods: Reference gene primer amplification gave nucleated cell count estimates. TCRdb's table, derived via immunoSEQ multiplex PCR, lists solely in-frame clones and lacks some. V and J calls and clone size are as listed in that table; D and trimming were resolved from the DNA. Of approximately 90,000 clones in the sample, 86% were seen once. Deletions cut 5 bases from V and 5 bases from J, with 15 bases between. Germline CDR1 and CDR2: MGHDK and SYGVNS. CDR3 length: 14 amino acids. The sequence was collected from an elderly man with active or convalescent COVID-19. Sequenced sample: peripheral blood. The chain combines TRBV25-1 with TRBJ1-1; D not resolved. CDR3 sequence reads: CASSRGDWETEAFF. CDR3 nucleotides: TGTGCCAGCAGTCGCGGGGATTGGGAGACTGAAGCTTTCTTT. Filled out from reference TRBV25-1 and TRBJ1-1, the complete variable domain reads EADIYQTPRYLVIGTGKKITLECSQTMGHDKMYWYQQDPGMELHLIHYSYGVNSTEKGDLSSESTVSRIRTEHFPLTLESARPSHTSQYLCASSRGDWETEAFFGQGTRLTVV.